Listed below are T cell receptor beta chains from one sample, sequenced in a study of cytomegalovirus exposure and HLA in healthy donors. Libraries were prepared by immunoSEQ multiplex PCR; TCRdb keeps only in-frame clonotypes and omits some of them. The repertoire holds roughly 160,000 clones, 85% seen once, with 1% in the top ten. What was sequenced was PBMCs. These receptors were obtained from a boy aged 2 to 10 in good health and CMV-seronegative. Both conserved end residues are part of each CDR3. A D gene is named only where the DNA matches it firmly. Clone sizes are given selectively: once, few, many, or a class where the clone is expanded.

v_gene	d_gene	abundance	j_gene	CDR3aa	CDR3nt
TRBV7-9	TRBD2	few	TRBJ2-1	CASTRLAGGLDEQFF	TGTGCCAGCACTAGACTAGCGGGAGGGCTGGATGAGCAGTTCTTC
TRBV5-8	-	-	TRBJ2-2	CASSPHPTSMATGELFF	TGTGCCAGCAGCCCCCACCCGACTAGTATGGCCACCGGGGAGCTGTTTTTT
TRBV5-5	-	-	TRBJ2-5	CASSLGGEQTQYF	TGTGCCAGCAGCTTGGGGGGGGAACAGACCCAGTACTTC
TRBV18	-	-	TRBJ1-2	CASSPPSGLAKGGYTF	TGTGCCAGCTCACCCCCATCGGGATTGGCGAAGGGTGGCTACACCTTC
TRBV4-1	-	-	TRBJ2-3	CASSQVQDRPSTDTQYF	TGCGCCAGCAGCCAAGTACAGGACAGACCTAGCACAGATACGCAGTATTTT
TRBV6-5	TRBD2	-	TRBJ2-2	CASSYGGGVAAGELFF	TGTGCCAGCAGTTACGGTGGGGGGGTAGCCGCCGGGGAGCTGTTTTTT
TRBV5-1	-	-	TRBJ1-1	CASSLSPRSEAFF	TGCGCCAGCAGCTTAAGTCCCCGTAGCGAAGCTTTCTTT
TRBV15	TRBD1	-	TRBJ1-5	CATSRDKAGGSQPQHF	TGTGCCACCAGCAGAGATAAGGCAGGGGGCAGTCAGCCCCAGCATTTT
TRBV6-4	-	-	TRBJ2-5	CASSDTGKETQYF	TGTGCCAGCAGTGACACGGGTAAAGAGACCCAGTACTTC
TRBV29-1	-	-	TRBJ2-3	CSVEPQRWTDTQYF	TGCAGCGTTGAACCTCAGCGGTGGACAGATACGCAGTATTTT
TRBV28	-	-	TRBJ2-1	CASSFGSRGEQFF	TGTGCCAGCAGTTTTGGTAGCAGGGGTGAGCAGTTCTTC
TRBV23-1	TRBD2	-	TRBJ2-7	CASSQSSSGRTYEQYF	TGCGCCAGCAGTCAATCGTCAAGCGGGAGGACCTACGAGCAGTACTTC
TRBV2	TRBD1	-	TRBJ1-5	CASREQGLSNQPQHF	TGTGCCAGCAGGGAACAGGGGCTATCAAATCAGCCCCAGCATTTT
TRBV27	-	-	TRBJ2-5	CASSFDLRSVQYF	TGTGCCAGCAGTTTCGATCTTCGATCGGTCCAGTACTTC
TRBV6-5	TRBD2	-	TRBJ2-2	CASSYQGLAATGELFF	TGTGCCAGCAGTTACCAGGGACTAGCAGCCACCGGGGAGCTGTTTTTT
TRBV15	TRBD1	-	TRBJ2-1	CATRTGTGDNEQFF	TGTGCCACTAGAACCGGGACAGGGGATAATGAGCAGTTCTTC
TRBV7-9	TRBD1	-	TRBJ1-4	CASSWSTGKATNEKLFF	TGTGCCAGCAGCTGGTCGACAGGGAAGGCAACTAATGAAAAACTGTTTTTT
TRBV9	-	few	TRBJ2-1	CASSVYLSSYNEQFF	TGTGCCAGCAGCGTTTATCTGAGCTCCTACAATGAGCAGTTCTTC
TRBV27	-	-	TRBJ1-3	CASSPTSVSGNTIYF	TGTGCCAGCAGTCCTACCTCGGTATCCGGAAACACCATATATTTT
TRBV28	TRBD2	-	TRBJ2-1	CRTGLAGGWQFF	TGTCGAACGGGGCTAGCGGGAGGTTGGCAGTTCTTC
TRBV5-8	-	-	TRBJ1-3	CASSLTGSSGNTIYF	TGTGCCAGCAGCCTGACAGGCAGCTCTGGAAACACCATATATTTT
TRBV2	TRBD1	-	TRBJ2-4	CAIMTGENDIQYF	TGTGCCATCATGACAGGGGAAAACGACATTCAGTACTTC
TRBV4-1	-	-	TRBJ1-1	CASSQETGSNTEAFF	TGCGCCAGCAGCCAAGAAACAGGCTCGAACACTGAAGCTTTCTTT
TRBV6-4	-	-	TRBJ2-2	CASSWDTTGELFF	TGTGCCAGCAGCTGGGACACGACCGGGGAGCTGTTTTTT
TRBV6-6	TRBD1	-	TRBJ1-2	CASSLGQVQAYGYTF	TGTGCCAGCAGTTTGGGACAGGTCCAGGCCTATGGCTACACCTTC
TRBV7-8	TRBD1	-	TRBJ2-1	CASTPLTGSYNEQFF	TGTGCCAGCACCCCGCTGACAGGGTCCTACAATGAGCAGTTCTTC